These 9 T cell receptor beta chains were sequenced from one sample in a study of cytomegalovirus exposure and HLA in healthy donors. Method: immunoSEQ multiplex PCR; TCRdb's copy keeps in-frame clones and lacks some. The sample holds 300,000 to 400,000 clones, more than 80% seen once. The sample comprised PBMCs. All receptors come from a woman aged 18-29 years in good health and CMV-seronegative.

About this clone itself: A far larger clone is off by one base, so a read error is likely. Other DNA variants within this sample encode the same CDR3. This chain joins TRBV28 and TRBJ1-2; 7 bases match TRBD1. Germline CDR1 is MDHEN and CDR2 is SYDVKM. Unmatched junction bases numbered 0, after V lost 3 bases and J lost 2 bases. This CDR3 region has 13 residues. The CDR3 DNA reads TGTGCCAGCAGTTTGGGACAGAACTATGGCTACACCTTC. Translating it yields CASSLGQNYGYTF.

The J gene is TRBJ1-2, the V gene TRBV2; D is ambiguous. Trimming shortened V by 6 bases and J by 6 bases, and 14 bases separated the two germline ends. The CDR3 has 13 amino acids. CDR1 is SNHLY, CDR2 FYNNEI, per germline. In nucleotides, the CDR3 is TGTGCCAGCAGGGTGGCAAGGGAGAATGGCTACACCTTC. It yields the protein CASRVARENGYTF.

J is TRBJ2-1 and V is TRBV7-9; D not certain. Deletions cut 5 bases from V and 5 bases from J, with 4 bases between. Germline CDR1 is SEHNR and CDR2 is FQNEAQ (reference sequence). The CDR3 loop spans 11 amino acids. The CDR3 reads CASSQNNEQFF. The CDR3 DNA sequence: TGTGCCAGCAGCCAGAACAATGAGCAGTTCTTC.

This chain uses TRBV28 with TRBJ1-2; TRBD1 matches at 7 bases. Germline loops: CDR1 MDHEN, CDR2 SYDVKM. J lost 1 base, V lost 6 bases, and 5 bases had no gene match. CDR3 length: 14 amino acids. Here the CDR3 reads CASSRGQSNYGYTF. As DNA, the CDR3 is TGTGCCAGCAGCCGGGGACAGAGTAACTATGGCTACACCTTC.

Of note for this clone: At one end, the junction sequence differs from germline, possibly due to a read error. V usage is TRBV7-7 and J usage is TRBJ2-2; TRBD2 matches at 9 bases. The CDR3 length is 15 residues. CDR1 and CDR2 (germline): SSHAT, FNYEAQ (reference sequence). The CDR3 sequence is CASSLARGGTGELFF. The CDR3 nucleotides read TGTGCCAGCAGCCTAGCGCGGGGGGGTACCGGGGAGCTGTTTTTT. Full variable domain (outside the CDR3, taken from reference TRBV7-7 and TRBJ2-2): GAGVSQSPRYKVTKRGQDVTLRCDPISSHATLYWYQQALGQGPEFLTYFNYEAQPDKSGLPSDRFSAERPEGSISTLTIQRTEQRDSAMYRCASSLARGGTGELFFGEGSRLTVL.

CDR3 amino acids: CASSLNPGETYEQYF. The CDR3 DNA follows: TGTGCCAGCAGTCTTAATCCGGGGGAGACCTACGAGCAGTACTTC. This chain uses TRBV27 with TRBJ2-7; TRBD2 might be the D (6 bases). Germline CDR1 and CDR2: MNHEY and SMNVEV (reference sequence). The V and J ends lost 5 bases and 2 bases respectively, with 16 bases between them. This CDR3 is built from 15 residues.

The J gene is TRBJ2-7, the V gene TRBV13; TRBD2 is a possible D gene (6 bases). This CDR3 spans 17 amino acids. The germline V and J ends were trimmed by 5 bases and 0 bases, with 20 bases remaining between them. Germline CDR1 and CDR2: PRHDT and FYEKMQ (reference sequence). CDR3 bases: TGTGCCAGCAGCCAACTTCCCAGCGGGCTAAGCTCCTACGAGCAGTACTTC. Translated, it gives CASSQLPSGLSSYEQYF.

CDR3: CAWSSAENNYGYTF. The CDR3 nucleotides are TGTGCCTGGAGTTCGGCGGAGAATAACTATGGCTACACCTTC. V gene TRBV30 combines with J gene TRBJ1-2; no reliable D call. In germline, CDR1 is GTSNPN, CDR2 SVGIG (reference sequence). CDR3 size: 14 residues. Trimming shortened V by 2 bases and J by 1 base, and 11 bases separated the two germline ends.

This clone is a singleton in its sample. The V call is TRBV5-1, the J call TRBJ2-1; 7 bases align to TRBD2. V dropped 3 bases and J dropped 8; count of bases not matched to a gene: 8. Germline-derived CDR1 and CDR2 are SGHRS and YFSETQ. This CDR3 comprises 14 residues. The CDR3 protein is CASSSPSLADEQFF. CDR3 DNA sequence: TGCGCCAGCAGCTCCCCATCTCTAGCGGATGAGCAGTTCTTC.